This T cell receptor beta chain was sequenced for a study of T-cell memory formation after mild COVID-19. Researchers used 5'RACE with constant-segment primers to make TCR alpha and TCR beta cDNA libraries that carry sample barcodes and UMIs. TCRdb re-called the 5' RACE reads through MiXCR, storing one row per CDR3 protein. Among about 160,000 distinct CDR3 sequences, roughly 28% were seen once, and the ten largest hold 12%. The sample holds a few counts of this clonotype. Antigen unknown. Study-level findings and limits: The appearance of some responding clones in pre-infection memory suggested that cross-reactive memory joined. Contracting CD8+ clones were enriched in EMRA, CD4+ mainly in CM and EM. CD4+ bias marked clones expanding day 15 to 37, unlike balanced contracting clones.

The CDR3 is made up of 13 amino acids. V was clipped by 5 bases and J by 6 bases, with 10 bases between them. The germline V gene has CDR1 LGHNA and CDR2 YSLEER. J is TRBJ2-2 and V is TRBV4-3; TRBD2 is a possible D gene (5 bases). The clonotype originates from an adult woman who had mild COVID-19 (a few samples of this study predate the infection). Cell type and time point are not known. The sequenced sample was PBMCs or a T cell subset sorted from them (not recorded which). CDR3 residues: CASSIRTAGELFF. CDR3 nucleotides: TGCGCCAGCAGCATCCGGACTGCCGGGGAGCTGTTTTTT.